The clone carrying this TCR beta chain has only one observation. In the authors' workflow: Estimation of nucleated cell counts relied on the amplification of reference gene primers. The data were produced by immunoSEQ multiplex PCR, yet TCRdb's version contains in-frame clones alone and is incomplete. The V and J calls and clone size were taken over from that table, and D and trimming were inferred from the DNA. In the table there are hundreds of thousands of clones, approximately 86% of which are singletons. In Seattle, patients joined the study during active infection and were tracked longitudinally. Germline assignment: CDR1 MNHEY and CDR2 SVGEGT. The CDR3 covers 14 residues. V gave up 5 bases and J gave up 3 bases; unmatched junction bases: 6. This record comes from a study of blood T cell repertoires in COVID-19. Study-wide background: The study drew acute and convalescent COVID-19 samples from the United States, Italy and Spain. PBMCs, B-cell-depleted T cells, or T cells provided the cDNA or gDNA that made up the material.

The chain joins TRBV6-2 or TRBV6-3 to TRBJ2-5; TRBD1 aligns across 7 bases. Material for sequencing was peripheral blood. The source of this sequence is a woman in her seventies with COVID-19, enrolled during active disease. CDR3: CASSPDREKETQYF. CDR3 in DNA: TGTGCCAGCAGTCCAGACAGGGAAAAAGAGACCCAGTACTTC.